Listed below are T cell receptor beta chains from one sample, sequenced in a study of identical twins. TCRdb itself ran the 5' RACE reads through MiXCR, one entry per CDR3 protein. The sample yields fewer than 500,000 distinct CDR3 sequences, approximately 24% seen once. The data also belong to a second study, concerning T cells expressing NK-cell markers.

Sequencing was done on a sample of CD4+ T cells sorted from blood. These receptors originate from a woman in her late teens or twenties in good health. CDR3s include the opening cysteine and the closing phenylalanine or tryptophan. A D gene is named only where the DNA matches it firmly. Rows may omit the clone size; those that give it use once, few, many or a size class.

d_call,clone_size,v_call,j_call,cdr3_nt,cdr3_aa
TRBD2,few,TRBV5-6,TRBJ2-1,TGTGCCAGCAGCTTGTTTGCGGGGGGGCAGCTCAATGAGCAGTTCTTC,CASSLFAGGQLNEQFF
.,few,TRBV20-1,TRBJ2-5,TGCAGTGCTAGAGATGGAGGAGGTCAAGAGACCCAGTACTTC,CSARDGGGQETQYF
.,few,TRBV3-1,TRBJ2-1,TGTGCCAGCAGCCATTTCGGCGGGATTTATAGTGAGCAGTTCTTC,CASSHFGGIYSEQFF
.,.,TRBV29-1,TRBJ1-2,TGCAGCGCCTTCGCTAGGTTTGACTATGGCTACACCTTC,CSAFARFDYGYTF
.,many,TRBV29-1,TRBJ2-3,TGCAGCGTTGAAGGGGGCTCCGGTGTAGATACGCAGTATTTT,CSVEGGSGVDTQYF
TRBD2,few,TRBV6-1,TRBJ2-3,TGTGCCAGCAAGCCAGCGGGGGGCCACACAGATACGCAGTATTTT,CASKPAGGHTDTQYF
TRBD2,few,TRBV5-1,TRBJ2-2,TGCGCCAGCAGCTTAGCGGGGCCTCTCACCGGGGAGCTGTTTTTT,CASSLAGPLTGELFF
.,.,TRBV9,TRBJ2-6,TGTGCCAGCAGTATGGGGGTTAGCTCTGGGGCCAACGTCCTGACTTTC,CASSMGVSSGANVLTF
.,many,TRBV18,TRBJ2-3,TGTGCCAGCTCACCAGGTTCTGGCGGGCGAACAGATACGCAGTATTTT,CASSPGSGGRTDTQYF
.,.,TRBV28,TRBJ2-2,TGTGCCAGTGGCGTGGTCACCGGGGAGCTGTTTTTT,CASGVVTGELFF
TRBD1,.,TRBV4-1,TRBJ2-1,TGCGCCAGCAGCCAAGTGGGACAGGGGGACAATGAGCAGTTCTTC,CASSQVGQGDNEQFF
TRBD1,few,TRBV19,TRBJ2-7,TGTGCCAGTAGTCTTGTGACAGGGTCCTACGAGCAGTACTTC,CASSLVTGSYEQYF
.,.,TRBV7-8,TRBJ2-7,TGTGCCAGCAGCGCGGCCGGGACAAACCCCCACGAGCAGTACTTC,CASSAAGTNPHEQYF
TRBD2,few,TRBV5-1,TRBJ2-7,TGCGCCAGCAGCTCGAGCCCTATAGCGGGAGGATCCTACGAGCAGTACTTC,CASSSSPIAGGSYEQYF
TRBD2,few,TRBV6-5,TRBJ2-2,TGTGCCAGCAGTTACCGACTAGCGGGGGGCCTGGACACCGGGGAGCTGTTTTTT,CASSYRLAGGLDTGELFF
.,.,TRBV7-7,TRBJ1-1,TGTGCTAGCAGCTTAAGTTTCGCTTTCTTT,CASSLSFAFF
TRBD2,few,TRBV12-3/TRBV12-4,TRBJ2-1,TGTGCCAGCAGATCACTAGCGTCCAAGGGGTACAATGAGCAGTTCTTC,CASRSLASKGYNEQFF
.,few,TRBV12-3/TRBV12-4,TRBJ1-1,TGTGCCAGCGGGACACCGCCAATCACTGAAGCTTTCTTT,CASGTPPITEAFF
TRBD2,.,TRBV5-1,TRBJ2-7,TGCGCCAGCAGCTCATCGGCTAGCGGGAGACGTAGCTCCTACGAGCAGTACTTC,CASSSSASGRRSSYEQYF
.,.,TRBV2,TRBJ2-7,TGTGCCAGCAGTGAAGCCAACTACGAGCAGTACTTC,CASSEANYEQYF
.,few,TRBV4-3,TRBJ2-3,TGCGCCAGCAGCCAAGAATTGCGACCCGCGGGCACAGATACGCAGTATTTT,CASSQELRPAGTDTQYF
TRBD1,few,TRBV12-3/TRBV12-4,TRBJ1-2,TGTGCCAGCAGTCCGGACAGGGGACGAGCTAACTATGGCTACACCTTC,CASSPDRGRANYGYTF
.,.,TRBV10-3,TRBJ1-5,TGTGCCATCAGTAAGGATCGGGGCAATCAGCCCCAGCATTTT,CAISKDRGNQPQHF
.,many,TRBV14,TRBJ2-1,TGTGCCAGCAGCCAAGATCGGGTAGGGCAGTTCTTC,CASSQDRVGQFF
.,.,TRBV7-9,TRBJ1-1,TGTGCCAGCAGGGTCGTACGGGGAAACACTGAAGCTTTCTTT,CASRVVRGNTEAFF
TRBD1,few,TRBV18,TRBJ2-7,TGTGCCAGCTCACCGCAGGGGACAGGGATCTACGAGCAGTACTTC,CASSPQGTGIYEQYF
TRBD2,few,TRBV20-1,TRBJ2-1,TGCAGTGCTTATAGCGGGAGGACCTACAATGAGCAGTTCTTC,CSAYSGRTYNEQFF
.,.,TRBV7-3,TRBJ2-1,TGTGCCAGCAGCTTGGGTCAAGGGGCCGCCTGCAACTTC,CASSLGQGAACNF
TRBD2,.,TRBV7-8,TRBJ2-5,TGTGCCAGCAGTCAAAAGCGGGGAGGGCTAAGAGAGACCCAGTACTTC,CASSQKRGGLRETQYF
.,few,TRBV3-1,TRBJ2-1,TGTGCCAGCAGCCAAGGGGGGAGGTCGTTTGATGAGCAGTTCTTC,CASSQGGRSFDEQFF
.,few,TRBV20-1,TRBJ1-5,TGCAGTGCTAGGCGCAGTGTCAGCAATCAGCCCCAGCATTTT,CSARRSVSNQPQHF
TRBD2,.,TRBV5-1,TRBJ2-3,TGCGCCAGCAGCCTCGAAGCGGGAGCTAGCACAGATACGCAGTATTTT,CASSLEAGASTDTQYF
TRBD2,.,TRBV9,TRBJ2-7,TGTGCCAGCAGCGTGGGCGGGAGATCCCCTTACGAGCAGTACTTC,CASSVGGRSPYEQYF
TRBD2,.,TRBV5-1,TRBJ2-3,TGCGCCAGCAGCCAAACGGGAGGGAGGGATACGCAGTATTTT,CASSQTGGRDTQYF
.,.,TRBV7-7,TRBJ2-1,TGTGCTAGCAGCTTAGGGCCCAGAGAGACGCAGTTCTTC,CASSLGPRETQFF
.,few,TRBV11-3,TRBJ2-1,TGTGCCAGCACCCAGAGCGGCCTAACGGGCCATGAGCAGTTCTTC,CASTQSGLTGHEQFF
.,many,TRBV15,TRBJ2-7,TGTGCCACCAGCAGAGATTTAAGCTACGAGCAGTACTTC,CATSRDLSYEQYF
TRBD1,.,TRBV20-1,TRBJ2-7,TGCAGTGCCGGGACAGTGGACGAGCAGTACTTC,CSAGTVDEQYF
TRBD2,.,TRBV15,TRBJ2-1,TGTGCCACCAGCAGGGACCCGCTAGCGGCAACGTACAATGAGCAGTTCTTC,CATSRDPLAATYNEQFF
TRBD1,.,TRBV12-3/TRBV12-4,TRBJ1-1,TGTGCCAGCAGTAAGGACAGGGGACGGGGAGGGGCTTTCTTT,CASSKDRGRGGAFF
TRBD2,few,TRBV7-9,TRBJ2-5,TGTGCCAGCAGCTTAGTTCGCGGGGGTTTTGAGACCCAGTACTTC,CASSLVRGGFETQYF
TRBD1,few,TRBV6-6,TRBJ1-2,TGTGCCAGCAGGAGGGGGCAGTCCGATGGCTACACCTTC,CASRRGQSDGYTF
TRBD1,.,TRBV6-1,TRBJ2-7,TGTGCCAGCAGGCCGCCGGGACAGGGGGCGGGGGAGCAGTACTTC,CASRPPGQGAGEQYF
.,few,TRBV3-1,TRBJ2-1,TGTGCCAGCAGCCAAGATCTTAACAGCTACAATGAGCAGTTCTTC,CASSQDLNSYNEQFF
.,few,TRBV6-5,TRBJ2-7,TGTGCCAGCAGTCCCCGGAGGGGTAAGCAGTACTTC,CASSPRRGKQYF
.,few,TRBV10-3,TRBJ2-5,TGTGCCATCAAGGACGCTAAGTCCCAGTACTTC,CAIKDAKSQYF
.,few,TRBV4-1,TRBJ2-1,TGCGCCAGCAGCCAAGATCAAAGGGGATACAATGAGCAGTTCTTC,CASSQDQRGYNEQFF
.,.,TRBV9,TRBJ1-4,TGTGCCAGCAGCGCCTCACAGGGTTTGACTAATGAAAAACTGTTTTTT,CASSASQGLTNEKLFF
.,.,TRBV5-1,TRBJ1-1,TGCGCCAGCAGCTTGGCCCGGGGACGGACTGAAGCTTTCTTT,CASSLARGRTEAFF
TRBD2,.,TRBV19,TRBJ2-7,TGTGCCAGTAGTATTACTAGCGGGAGCTACGAGCAGTACTTC,CASSITSGSYEQYF
TRBD2,few,TRBV27,TRBJ2-1,TGTGCCAGCAGTTCCTCACGGCGACTAGCGGGCCACAATGAGCAGTTCTTC,CASSSSRRLAGHNEQFF
.,.,TRBV9,TRBJ2-7,TGTGCCAGCAGCGTAGATCCCGGGTTCAACGAGCAGTACTTC,CASSVDPGFNEQYF
.,.,TRBV18,TRBJ2-1,TGTGCCAGCTCATCCAGGGGTCTAGCGGAGTCCTACAATGAGCAGTTCTTC,CASSSRGLAESYNEQFF
.,.,TRBV27,TRBJ2-7,TGTGCCAGCAGTCGAATCCCGGGGTACGAGCAGTACTTC,CASSRIPGYEQYF